The source of this TCR beta chain is a study of cytomegalovirus exposure and HLA in healthy donors. It was with 60 Vbeta and 13 Jbeta primers that the PCR ran. Generated by immunoSEQ multiplex PCR, the TCRdb table keeps only in-frame clones and is missing some. The sample includes some 150,000 clones, around three quarters seen only once; the top ten take 3.7%. About this clone: Its antigen remains unknown.

Overall study results and limits: TCR beta sequences reportedly predicted the HLA-A and HLA-B alleles of most subjects accurately. In a later analysis, donors in an Asian-associated ancestry cluster reportedly had fewer N-insertions in productive TCRs than the cohort mean.

CDR3 length: 16 amino acids. V was clipped by 5 bases and J by 6 bases; unmatched bases: 8. Germline V CDR1 and CDR2: SNHLY, FYNNEI. The genes are TRBV2 and TRBJ1-5; 12 nucleotides align to TRBD1. The sequenced sample was PBMCs. The source of this sequence is a man aged 25-40 years in good health and CMV-seropositive. CDR3 residues: CASSSAGTGGVQPQHF. Here the CDR3 DNA reads TGTGCCAGCAGTTCAGCCGGGACAGGGGGCGTTCAGCCCCAGCATTTT.